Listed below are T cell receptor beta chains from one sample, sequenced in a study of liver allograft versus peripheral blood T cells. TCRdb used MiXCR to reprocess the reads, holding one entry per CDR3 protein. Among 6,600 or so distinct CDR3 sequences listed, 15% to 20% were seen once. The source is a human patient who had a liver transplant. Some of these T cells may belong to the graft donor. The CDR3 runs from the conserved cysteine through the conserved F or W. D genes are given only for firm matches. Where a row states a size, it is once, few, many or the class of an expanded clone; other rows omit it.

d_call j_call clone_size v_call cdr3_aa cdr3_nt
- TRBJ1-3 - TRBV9 CASSIAPAGNTIYF TGTGCCAGCAGCATTGCACCGGCTGGAAACACCATATATTTT
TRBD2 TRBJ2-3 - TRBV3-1 CASSQGGRSTDTQYF TGTGCCAGCAGCCAGGGCGGGAGAAGCACAGATACGCAGTATTTT
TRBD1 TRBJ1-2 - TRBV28 CASIRTGGFRGYTF TGTGCCAGCATAAGAACAGGGGGCTTTCGCGGCTACACCTTC
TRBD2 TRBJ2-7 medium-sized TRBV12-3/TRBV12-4 CASRDSSGTSVGEQYF TGTGCCAGCAGGGACAGTTCTGGGACTAGCGTCGGGGAGCAGTACTTC
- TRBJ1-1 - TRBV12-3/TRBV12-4 CASQSRTGNTEAFF TGTGCCAGCCAATCCCGGACGGGGAACACTGAAGCTTTCTTT
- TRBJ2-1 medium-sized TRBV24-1 CATRGLDANNEQFF TGTGCCACCCGAGGGTTAGACGCCAACAATGAGCAGTTCTTC
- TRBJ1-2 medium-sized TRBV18 CASSQTTGSYGYTF TGTGCCAGCTCACAAACGACAGGATCTTACGGCTACACCTTC
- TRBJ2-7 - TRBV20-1 CSGGTTKYEQYF TGCAGTGGTGGCACAACAAAATACGAGCAGTACTTC
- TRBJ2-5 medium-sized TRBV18 CASSPMSGDGETQYF TGTGCCAGCTCACCAATGTCGGGGGACGGGGAGACCCAGTACTTC
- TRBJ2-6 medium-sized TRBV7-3 CASSLQGGGANVLTF TGTGCCAGCAGCTTACAGGGCGGGGGGGCCAACGTCCTGACTTTC
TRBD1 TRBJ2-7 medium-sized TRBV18 CASSPQETGSSYEQYF TGTGCCAGCTCACCACAGGAGACAGGGAGCTCCTACGAGCAGTACTTC
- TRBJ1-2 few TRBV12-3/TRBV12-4 CASSFGGTVYGYTF TGTGCCAGCAGCTTCGGGGGGACCGTCTATGGCTACACCTTC
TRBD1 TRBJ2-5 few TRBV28 CASRQQGVETQYF TGTGCCAGCAGACAACAGGGGGTGGAGACCCAGTACTTC
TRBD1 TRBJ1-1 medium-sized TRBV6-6 CASQGQLNTEAFF TGTGCCAGTCAGGGACAGCTTAACACTGAAGCTTTCTTT
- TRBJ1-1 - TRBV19 CASSIGASVGSRNTEAFF TGTGCCAGTAGTATAGGGGCAAGTGTGGGTTCCAGGAACACTGAAGCTTTCTTT
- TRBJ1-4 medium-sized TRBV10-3 CAISESMSGDEKLFF TGTGCCATCAGTGAGTCGATGTCAGGGGATGAAAAACTGTTTTTT
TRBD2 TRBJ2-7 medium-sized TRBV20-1 CSARDRGLAGEYEQYF TGCAGTGCTAGAGATCGGGGACTAGCGGGAGAATACGAGCAGTACTTC
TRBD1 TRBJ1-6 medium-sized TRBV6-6 CASSPSDRGDNSPLHF TGTGCCAGCAGTCCCTCGGACAGGGGGGATAATTCACCCCTCCACTTT
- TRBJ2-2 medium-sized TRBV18 CASSPVAAGTLWGRFPGELFF TGTGCCAGCTCACCCGTGGCGGCCGGGACCTTATGGGGGAGATTCCCCGGGGAGCTGTTTTTT
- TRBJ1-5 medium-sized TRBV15 CATSSNTGGNQPQHF TGTGCCACCAGCAGCAACACGGGCGGCAATCAGCCCCAGCATTTT
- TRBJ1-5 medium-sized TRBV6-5 CASRTLGVGGNQPQHF TGTGCCAGCAGAACGCTCGGGGTGGGGGGCAATCAGCCCCAGCATTTT
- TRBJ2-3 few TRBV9 CASSVTTDTQYF TGTGCCAGCAGCGTTACAACAGATACGCAGTATTTT
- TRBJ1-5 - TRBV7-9 CASSYRDNNQPQHF TGTGCCAGCAGCTACCGGGACAACAATCAGCCCCAGCATTTT
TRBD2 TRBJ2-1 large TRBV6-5 CASSYSASGSNEQFF TGTGCCAGCAGTTACTCGGCTAGCGGGAGCAATGAGCAGTTCTTC
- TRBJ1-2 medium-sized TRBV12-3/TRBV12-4 CASRPGQSYGYTF TGTGCCAGCAGACCAGGACAGTCCTATGGCTACACCTTC
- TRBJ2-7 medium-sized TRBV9 CASSVLRPSSYEQYF TGTGCCAGCAGCGTACTCCGGCCTTCCTCCTACGAGCAGTACTTC